This passage covers 29 T cell receptor beta chains from one sample sequenced in a study of blood T cell repertoires in COVID-19. Here immunoSEQ multiplex PCR was the method, and the copy in TCRdb shows in-frame clones only, minus some. The sample contains tens of thousands of clones, about 74% of which appear only once. Source material: peripheral blood. These TCRs come from a man between 65 and 79 years old with COVID-19, enrolled during active disease.

The chain uses TRBV15 and TRBJ1-5, with TRBD1 matching 8 bases. CDR1 and CDR2 (germline): LNHNV, YYDKDF (reference sequence). The junction had 8 bases not matched to a gene; V was cut back by 4 bases and J by 9 bases. This CDR3 has 14 amino acids. The CDR3 region has the DNA TGTGCCACCAGCAAGGGACAGGCGGATCGGCCCCAGCATTTT. Amino acid sequence: CATSKGQADRPQHF.

This sequence joins TRBV19 and TRBJ1-2, with D perhaps matching TRBD1 (5 bases). Looked up from germline, CDR1 is LNHDA and CDR2 is SQIVND (reference sequence). This CDR3 comprises 16 residues. Deletions cut 3 bases from V and 4 bases from J, with 18 bases between. The CDR3, as DNA: TGTGCCAGTAGTATTGGAGGGGCAGAGAGGTTCTATGGCTACACCTTC. This codes for CASSIGGAERFYGYTF.

The rearrangement joins TRBV7-2 to TRBJ1-2, with 9 bases that match TRBD1. The CDR3 runs to 17 residues. The V and J ends lost 4 bases and 0 bases, in that order; junction bases with no gene match: 9. The V gene's germline CDR1 is SGHTA and CDR2 FQGNSA. This CDR3 reads CASSSEQGARPNYGYTF. In DNA, the CDR3 is TGTGCCAGCAGCTCGGAACAGGGGGCGCGACCTAACTATGGCTACACCTTC.

J is TRBJ2-1 and V is TRBV5-1, with D possibly TRBD2 on 5 matching bases. The length of the CDR3 is 15 residues. V was shortened by 0 bases and J by 7 bases, with 14 bases between the two germline ends. The V gene's germline CDR1 is SGHRS and CDR2 YFSETQ. Here the CDR3 reads CASSLEAQSGNEQFF. CDR3 in DNA: TGCGCCAGCAGCTTGGAGGCACAGAGCGGAAATGAGCAGTTCTTC.

The chain carries TRBV5-1 and TRBJ2-2; 11 positions match TRBD2. V was clipped by 4 bases and J by 7 bases; unmatched bases: 6. Germline CDR1 and CDR2: SGHRS and YFSETQ. This CDR3 region has 15 residues. The CDR3 coding sequence is TGCGCCAGCAGCGTAACTAGCGGGAGTGGCGGGGAGCTGTTTTTT. This codes for CASSVTSGSGGELFF.

The rearrangement uses TRBV6-2 or TRBV6-3 and TRBJ2-1; D might be TRBD2 (5 bases). Trimming shortened V by 4 bases and J by 4 bases, and 5 bases separated the two germline ends. The CDR3 extends over 12 amino acids. CDR1 and CDR2 from the germline V gene are MNHEY and SVGEGT. CDR3 coding DNA: TGTGCCAGCAGTTCGGGGTACAATGAGCAGTTCTTC. Translation: CASSSGYNEQFF.

The chain recombines TRBV2 with TRBJ1-1; weak D call: TRBD1 (5 bases). The ends were cut back, 1 base at V and 6 bases at J, with 15 bases in the middle. The CDR3 loop spans 15 amino acids. The germline CDR1 and CDR2 sequences are SNHLY and FYNNEI. The CDR3 nucleotides read TGTGCCAGCAGTGAAGGGGGGGGACGACGGGCTGAAGCTTTCTTT. Translated: CASSEGGGRRAEAFF.

The chain has TRBV7-9 and TRBJ2-5, with 14 positions matching TRBD2. The CDR3 has 18 residues. The germline V gene encodes CDR1 SEHNR and CDR2 FQNEAQ (reference sequence). V was pared by 1 base and J by 5 bases, with 9 bases of the junction left unmatched. The CDR3 bases are TGTGCCAGCAGCTTAGAGGCCGGGACTAGCGGGAGAGCGGAGACCCAGTACTTC. Translating it yields CASSLEAGTSGRAETQYF.

This chain uses TRBV6-2 or TRBV6-3 with TRBJ2-7; weak D call: TRBD1 (5 bases). The length of the CDR3 is 16 residues. Trimming took 2 bases from V and 3 from J, leaving 17 bases between them. Germline V gene sequence: CDR1 MNHEY, CDR2 SVGEGT. DNA for the CDR3: TGTGCCAGCAGTTACCGTATCTCGGCAGGGTACTACGAGCAGTACTTC. It specifies CASSYRISAGYYEQYF.

The chain uses TRBV25-1 and TRBJ2-5; D not certain. The ends were cut back, 2 bases at V and 1 base at J, with 5 bases in the middle. Per germline, CDR1 MGHDK and CDR2 SYGVNS. The CDR3 spans 13 residues. The CDR3 sequence: CASSENTQETQYF. The CDR3 DNA follows: TGTGCCAGCAGTGAAAACACCCAAGAGACCCAGTACTTC.

This rearrangement joins TRBV7-2 to TRBJ1-4; 8 nucleotides line up with TRBD1. Germline V gives CDR1 SGHTA, CDR2 FQGNSA. There are 13 residues in the CDR3. V was pared by 4 bases and J by 7 bases, with 2 bases of the junction left unmatched. CDR3 loop: CASSSGQGEKLFF. In nucleotides, the CDR3 is TGTGCCAGCAGCTCCGGACAGGGTGAAAAACTGTTTTTT.

This clone was detected ten times or more. The chain couples TRBV12-3 or TRBV12-4 to TRBJ1-1; D unresolved. Trimming removed 3 bases from V and 7 bases from J, with 3 bases in between. This CDR3 has 10 residues. The CDR3 protein is CASSFSEAFF. Here the CDR3 DNA reads TGTGCCAGCAGTTTCAGTGAAGCTTTCTTT.

V and J are TRBV10-3 and TRBJ1-5; D gene uncertain. Per the germline V gene, CDR1 is ENHRY and CDR2 is SYGVKD. Trimming shortened V by 3 bases and J by 6 bases, and 6 bases separated the two germline ends. The CDR3 has 12 residues. CDR3 nucleotides: TGTGCCATCAGTGATATGAGTCAGCCCCAGCATTTT. As protein: CAISDMSQPQHF.

The rearrangement uses TRBV6-6 and TRBJ1-4; D ambiguous. Trimming left V 2 bases short and J 7 bases short, with 11 bases between. Germline-derived CDR1 and CDR2 are MNHNY and SVGAGI (reference sequence). The CDR3 totals 14 residues. The CDR3 loop reads CASSYVESGEKLFF. CDR3 sequence (DNA): TGTGCCAGCAGTTACGTGGAGTCGGGTGAAAAACTGTTTTTT.

About this clone: At one end, the junction sequence differs from germline, possibly due to a read error. V and J are TRBV5-4 and TRBJ2-2; TRBD2 agrees at 13 bases. This CDR3 has 17 amino acids. The germline gives CDR1 SGHNT, CDR2 YYREEE (reference sequence). The CDR3 nucleotides read TGTGCCAGCCGCTTAGGACTAGCGGGAGCATCGACCGGGGAGCTGTTTTTT. It codes for CASRLGLAGASTGELFF.

This clone was found once. V gene TRBV5-4 combines with J gene TRBJ2-2; no reliable D call. The CDR3 sequence is 13 residues long. Trimming removed 4 bases at V and 4 bases at J, with 8 bases between. The V gene's germline CDR1 is SGHNT and CDR2 YYREEE (reference sequence). The CDR3 sequence is CASSPPSTGELFF. The CDR3 coding sequence is TGTGCCAGCAGCCCCCCTAGCACCGGGGAGCTGTTTTTT. Full variable domain (missing parts from reference TRBV5-4 and TRBJ2-2): ETGVTQSPTHLIKTRGQQVTLRCSSQSGHNTVSWYQQALGQGPQFIFQYYREEENGRGNFPPRFSGLQFPNYSSELNVNALELDDSALYLCASSPPSTGELFFGEGSRLTVL.

This clone was found a few times. The chain employs TRBV15 and TRBJ1-2, with TRBD1 matching 8 bases. The CDR3 runs to 13 residues. Unmatched junction bases numbered 2, after V lost 4 bases and J lost 4 bases. Germline V gene sequence: CDR1 LNHNV, CDR2 YYDKDF (reference sequence). The CDR3 nucleotides read TGTGCCACCAGCACGGACAGGGTCTATGGCTACACCTTC. Translation: CATSTDRVYGYTF. Together with reference TRBV15 and TRBJ1-2, the CDR3 gives the full variable domain: DAMVIQNPRYQVTQFGKPVTLSCSQTLNHNVMYWYQQKSSQAPKLLFHYYDKDFNNEADTPDNFQSRRPNTSFCFLDIRSPGLGDTAMYLCATSTDRVYGYTFGSGTRLTVV.

This chain links TRBV4-3 with TRBJ2-1; TRBD2 matches 8 bases. Germline V lookup: CDR1 LGHNA, CDR2 YSLEER. The CDR3 length is 13 residues. Trimming at V came to 3 bases and at J to 11 bases, leaving 6 bases not matched to a gene. CDR3 sequence reads: CASSQELAGQQFF. DNA for the CDR3: TGCGCCAGCAGCCAGGAATTAGCGGGACAGCAGTTCTTC.

The chain employs TRBV27 and TRBJ1-1, with D tentatively TRBD1 (5 bases). The V and J ends lost 7 bases and 5 bases respectively, with 14 bases between them. The CDR3 is 13 amino acids. CDR1 MNHEY and CDR2 SMNVEV come from the germline V gene (reference sequence). The CDR3 loop is CASKTRADTEAFF. The DNA of the CDR3 is TGTGCCAGCAAAACCAGGGCTGATACTGAAGCTTTCTTT.

This clone was recorded a few times. The genes are TRBV6-5 and TRBJ2-7; D is possibly TRBD2 (6 bases). This CDR3 comprises 14 residues. In germline, CDR1 is MNHEY, CDR2 SVGAGI. Trimming pared 7 bases from V and 1 base from J, leaving 14 bases between. The CDR3 protein is CASNPGTRSYEQYF. The CDR3 DNA reads as TGTGCCAGCAATCCCGGGACTCGATCCTACGAGCAGTACTTC.

This rearrangement joins TRBV4-3 to TRBJ2-1, with a tentative D call TRBD1 (5 bases). Germline V CDR1 and CDR2: LGHNA, YSLEER. Trimming stripped 3 bases from V and 1 base from J, with 28 bases between. The CDR3 extends over 21 amino acids. This chain's CDR3 is CASSHYLAGPRPRGSYNEQFF. The CDR3 DNA follows: TGCGCCAGCAGCCATTATCTGGCAGGCCCACGCCCTAGGGGTTCCTACAATGAGCAGTTCTTC.

This clone was observed a handful of times. In nucleotides, the CDR3 is TGTGCCAGCTCACCACAGGGGGCGTCTGGCTACACCTTC. This sequence encodes CASSPQGASGYTF. This chain links TRBV18 with TRBJ1-2, with TRBD1 matching over 7 bases. J gave up 7 bases and V 1 base, and 3 bases lay outside the gene matches. Germline V gene lookup returns CDR1 KGHSH and CDR2 LQKENI. The CDR3 covers 13 residues.

This sequence joins TRBV5-1 and TRBJ1-6, with D hard to call. CDR3 length: 15 amino acids. The V and J ends lost 0 bases and 6 bases respectively, with 10 bases between them. CDR1 and CDR2 from the germline V gene are SGHRS and YFSETQ. The CDR3 region is CASSLGQIRNSPLHF. Written as DNA, the CDR3 is TGCGCCAGCAGCTTGGGGCAGATTCGTAATTCACCCCTCCACTTT.

This clone has only one observation. This chain joins TRBV5-4 and TRBJ1-2; 8 nucleotides agree with TRBD1. CDR3 length: 16 amino acids. V lost 3 bases and J lost 3; bases outside the gene matches: 10. Germline CDR1 reads SGHNT; CDR2 reads YYREEE (reference sequence). This CDR3 reads CASSSGGAGGDYGYTF. The CDR3 DNA reads as TGTGCCAGCAGCTCTGGCGGGGCAGGGGGCGACTATGGCTACACCTTC.

In nucleotides, the CDR3 is TGTGCCAGCTCACCCTCAGGAACGAATGAGCAGTTCTTC. Protein sequence: CASSPSGTNEQFF. The chain employs TRBV18 and TRBJ2-1, with no clear D. The CDR3 consists of 13 residues. Between the trimmed V and J ends, which lost 3 bases and 7 bases, there was a span of 10 bases. From germline, CDR1 is KGHSH and CDR2 LQKENI.

The chain couples TRBV2 to TRBJ1-1; D uncertain. The V and J ends lost 6 bases and 1 base respectively, with 9 bases between them. The CDR3 has 13 residues. Germline-derived CDR1 and CDR2 are SNHLY and FYNNEI. Here the CDR3 reads CASRVEGNTEAFF. Here the CDR3 DNA reads TGTGCCAGCAGGGTCGAGGGGAACACTGAAGCTTTCTTT.

The V and J genes are TRBV4-3 and TRBJ1-6, with D unresolved. Trimming stripped 0 bases from V and 7 bases from J, with 16 bases between. The CDR3 consists of 17 residues. Germline CDR1 reads LGHNA; CDR2 reads YSLEER. CDR3 residues: CASSQDKGGRNNSPLHF. Here the CDR3 DNA reads TGCGCCAGCAGCCAAGATAAAGGAGGGCGCAACAATTCACCCCTCCACTTT.

The chain is built from TRBV5-4 and TRBJ2-7; 8 bases agree with TRBD2. Germline V gives CDR1 SGHNT, CDR2 YYREEE (reference sequence). This CDR3 is 15 amino acids long. After removal of 0 bases from V and 1 base from J, the junction contained 3 bases not matched to a gene. In DNA form, the CDR3 reads TGTGCCAGCAGCTTGGGGGGCGGGAGGTCCTACGAGCAGTACTTC. Its protein is CASSLGGGRSYEQYF.

The chain links TRBV5-6 to TRBJ1-1, with 7 bases that match TRBD1. The junction had 8 bases not matched to a gene; V was cut back by 4 bases and J by 5 bases. Germline V gene sequence: CDR1 SGHDT, CDR2 YYEEEE. The CDR3 spans 14 residues. This CDR3 reads CASSRFRGETEAFF. CDR3 coding DNA: TGTGCCAGCAGCAGGTTCAGGGGGGAAACTGAAGCTTTCTTT.